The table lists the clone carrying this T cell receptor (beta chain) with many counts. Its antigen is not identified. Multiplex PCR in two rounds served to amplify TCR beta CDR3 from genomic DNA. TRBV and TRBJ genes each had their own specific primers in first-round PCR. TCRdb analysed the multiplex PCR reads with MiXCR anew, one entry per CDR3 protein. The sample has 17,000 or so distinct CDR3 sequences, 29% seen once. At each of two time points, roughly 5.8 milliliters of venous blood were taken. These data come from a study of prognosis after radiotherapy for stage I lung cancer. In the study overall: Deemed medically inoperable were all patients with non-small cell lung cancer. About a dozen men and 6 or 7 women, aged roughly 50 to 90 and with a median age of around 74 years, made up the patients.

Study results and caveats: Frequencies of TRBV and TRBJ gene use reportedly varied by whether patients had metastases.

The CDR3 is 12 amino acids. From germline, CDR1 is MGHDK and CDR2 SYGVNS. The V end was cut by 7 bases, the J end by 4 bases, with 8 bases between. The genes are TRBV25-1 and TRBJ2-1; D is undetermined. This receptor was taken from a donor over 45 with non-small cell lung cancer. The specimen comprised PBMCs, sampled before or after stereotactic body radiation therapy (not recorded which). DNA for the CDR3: TGTGCCAGCATGGCTGATTACAATGAGCAGTTCTTC. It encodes CASMADYNEQFF.